This record concerns one TCR beta chain sequence. The clone's antigen remains unknown. One base away there is no much larger clone; base qualities are not given. CDR1 and CDR2 are drawn from the germline V gene: MNHEY, SVGAGI. V loses 6 bases, J loses 9 bases, and the germline ends lie 18 bases apart. Counted from cysteine to phenylalanine, this CDR3 has 13 amino acids. The read is trimmed to its CDR3 DNA, 39 bases read in frame from base 1. These data originate in a study of CD8 T cells in Susac syndrome (dated by TCRdb to about 2019). For the study in its entirety: The study used repertoire sequencing to test whether antigen drove CD8+ T cell activation and differentiation in Susac syndrome. Results the study describes overall, beyond this receptor: The study acknowledged that relatively few individuals were included in the TCR sequencing and HLA analysis.

RNA was extracted using the RNeasy kit, and roughly 0.45 to 1 ug of the RNA was reverse transcribed with random hexamers. TCR beta CDR3 regions were amplified with the immunoSEQ multiplex PCR assay covering 54 Vbeta and 13 Jbeta segments. PCR amplification bias was corrected using a synthetic template baseline for primer optimization and computational correction. Per the authors' processing: Only productive sequences were kept, with reads annotated to V, D and J genes according to IMGT and analyzed in immunoSEQ Analyzer. To calculate clonality, Shannon entropy was normalized by log2 of the number of productive unique sequences and then subtracted from one. Public and private clones were assessed among the 100 most prevalent clones of each patient and control. Susac-specific clones were defined as absent from healthy and MS cohorts, 850 to 1,300 published viral clones and other ImmuneACCESS disease sequences. Using fastp trimming at Q25 and MiXCR clonotype assembly, TCRdb reanalyzed the public sequencing data and kept in-frame beta chains. Every distinct CDR3 protein forms one entry, paired with its most common genes and DNA. It is TCRdb's table, rather than the study itself, that gives the V and J calls and clone size. In all, the sample holds about 160,000 distinct CDR3 sequences, and 94% of those were seen once. About 0.09% of the sample is taken by the ten largest.

High-throughput TCR beta sequencing profiled peripheral blood CD8+ and CD4+ T cells from healthy donors, Susac syndrome patients and multiple sclerosis patients. The multiple sclerosis controls were treatment-naive patients whose relapsing-remitting disease, either stable or active, fulfilled the revised McDonald criteria. Bulk CD8+ and CD4+ T cells were purified by magnetic negative isolation, whereas CD8+ TEMRA cells were enriched by FACS. Blood was drawn into EDTA tubes, processed within 24 hours, and PBMCs were isolated by density gradient centrifugation. PBMCs intended for TCR sequencing were frozen in liquid nitrogen and were later thawed in a 37 degrees C water bath. The sorted or isolated CD4+, CD8+ and CD8+ TEMRA cells reached a purity of at least 90%.

This TCR derives from a human donor with multiple sclerosis. Recombination linked TRBV6-5 to TRBJ2-7; the D region possibly corresponds to TRBD1 (5 bases align). Source material: CD4+ T cells from PBMCs. The sequenced DNA is TGTGCCAGCAGGAGTGACAGAGCCTCGGCGCAGTACTTC. This is translated as CASRSDRASAQYF.